Presented here are 26 T cell receptor beta chains from one specimen sequenced in a study of blood T cells in healthy people across ages. A second PCR, run for about 7 to 11 cycles, used a sample-barcoded 5' primer plus a J-beta primer mix. Each CDR3 protein is one row after TCRdb ran MiXCR on the 5' RACE reads. The sample holds around 1,800,000 distinct CDR3 sequences, about two fifths seen once. The sequenced sample consisted of blood. These TCRs come from a human donor in good health.

This clonotype was found a few times. The chain couples TRBV4-3 to TRBJ2-2, with a tentative D call TRBD2 (5 bases). The germline CDR1 and CDR2 sequences are LGHNA and YSLEER. V dropped 1 base and J dropped 4 bases, with 16 bases sitting between them. This CDR3 spans 17 amino acids. CDR3 residues: CASSQGRGQPVTGELFF. CDR3 bases: TGCGCCAGCAGCCAAGGTCGAGGGCAGCCAGTCACCGGGGAGCTGTTTTTT.

V gene TRBV7-8 combines with J gene TRBJ2-1, with D possibly being TRBD1 (6 bases). V lost 5 bases, J lost 12 bases, and 26 bases lay in between. Germline V gene data show CDR1 as SGHVS and CDR2 as FQNEAQ. The CDR3 has 16 amino acids. The CDR3 DNA is TGTGCCAGCAGCGCATTACAGGGTAGGGAAATGTATGGGCAGTTCTTC. It codes for CASSALQGREMYGQFF.

The rearrangement joins TRBV13 to TRBJ2-3; the match to TRBD2 covers 7 bases. V lost 5 bases, J lost 0 bases, and 11 bases stayed unmatched. Germline V lookup: CDR1 PRHDT, CDR2 FYEKMQ (reference sequence). The CDR3 length is 17 residues. CDR3 residues: CASSPREGMSSTDTQYF. The CDR3 bases are TGTGCCAGCAGCCCCAGGGAGGGGATGTCTAGCACAGATACGCAGTATTTT.

J is TRBJ2-3 and V is TRBV30; 9 bases match TRBD2. Germline-derived CDR1 and CDR2 are GTSNPN and SVGIG (reference sequence). V was clipped by 8 bases and J by 11 bases; unmatched bases: 11. The CDR3 is 12 amino acids. CDR3 nucleotides: TGTGCCGGGTTGCGGGGGGGCCAAGTGCAGTATTTT. It translates to CAGLRGGQVQYF.

The chain joins TRBV5-1 to TRBJ2-2; 12 nucleotides match TRBD1. The length of the CDR3 is 18 residues. J was trimmed by 1 base and V by 7 bases; bases with no gene match: 11. Germline CDR1 is SGHRS and CDR2 is YFSETQ. The CDR3 protein is CASSTGTGGIWNTGELFF. CDR3 sequence (DNA): TGCGCCAGCTCGACCGGGACAGGGGGCATTTGGAACACCGGGGAGCTGTTTTTT. Combining the CDR3 with reference TRBV5-1 and TRBJ2-2 gives the whole variable domain KAGVTQTPRYLIKTRGQQVTLSCSPISGHRSVSWYQQTPGQGLQFLFEYFSETQRNKGNFPGRFSGRQFSNSRSEMNVSTLELGDSALYLCASSTGTGGIWNTGELFFGEGSRLTVL.

This clonotype was seen more than once but under ten times. The V and J genes are TRBV12-3 or TRBV12-4 and TRBJ2-7; 7 bases map to TRBD1. This CDR3 contains 11 residues. The V and J ends lost 6 bases and 6 bases, in that order; junction bases with no gene match: 2. Written as DNA, the CDR3 is TGTGCCAGCAGAAACAGGGGCGAGCAGTACTTC. It encodes CASRNRGEQYF.

In its sample, this clonotype was seen many times. The chain links TRBV29-1 to TRBJ2-3, with 8 bases fitting TRBD2. This CDR3 contains 14 residues. Germline V gives CDR1 SQVTM, CDR2 ANQGSEA. Trimming cost V 5 bases and J 3 bases; bases outside gene matches: 7. The CDR3 region has the DNA TGCAGCGTTACCCGGGGGGGCGGTACAGATACGCAGTATTTT. Translation: CSVTRGGGTDTQYF.

This sequence joins TRBV15 and TRBJ1-5, with a weak D call TRBD1 (6 bases). The V and J ends lost 5 bases and 0 bases respectively, with 17 bases between them. The CDR3 is 17 amino acids. Germline values: CDR1 LNHNV, CDR2 YYDKDF (reference sequence). The CDR3 is CATSRGLRQYSNQPQHF. The CDR3 bases are TGTGCCACCAGCCGGGGGCTCCGACAGTATAGCAATCAGCCCCAGCATTTT.

The chain joins TRBV20-1 to TRBJ1-4, with D tentatively TRBD1 (5 bases). With 0 bases removed from V and 7 bases from J, the gap between germline ends came to 15 bases. This CDR3 has 15 amino acids. CDR1 and CDR2 (germline): DFQATT, SNEGSKA (reference sequence). CDR3 bases: TGCAGTGCTAGAGACCCGGCCCAAGGGACTGAAAAACTGTTTTTT. Amino acids: CSARDPAQGTEKLFF.

The rearrangement uses TRBV7-2 and TRBJ2-3; 13 bases line up with TRBD2. The junction had 4 bases not matched to a gene; V was cut back by 1 base and J by 0 bases. The germline gives CDR1 SGHTA, CDR2 FQGNSA. The CDR3 sequence is 18 residues long. The CDR3 is CASSLGTSGGASTDTQYF. DNA for the CDR3: TGTGCCAGCAGCTTAGGGACTAGCGGGGGCGCTAGCACAGATACGCAGTATTTT.

Ten or more counts support this clonotype. The J gene is TRBJ1-2, the V gene TRBV6-6, with D uncertain. The CDR3 extends over 15 amino acids. V was clipped by 0 bases and J by 3 bases, with 11 bases between them. Germline values: CDR1 MNHNY, CDR2 SVGAGI (reference sequence). This CDR3 reads CASSYSLRSDYGYTF. CDR3 DNA: TGTGCCAGCAGTTACTCTCTCCGCTCAGACTATGGCTACACCTTC.

This clonotype was counted a few times. Here the CDR3 reads CASSSGISGGAEDEQFF. The CDR3 coding sequence is TGTGCCAGCAGCTCAGGGATTAGCGGGGGGGCCGAGGATGAGCAGTTCTTC. The chain carries TRBV7-3 and TRBJ2-1; 11 bases align to TRBD2. CDR1 and CDR2 from the germline V gene are SGHTA and FQGTGA. CDR3 size: 17 residues. Trimming took 4 bases from V and 8 from J; bases not matched to a gene: 13.

The chain has TRBV4-3 and TRBJ1-5, with no clear D. With 1 base removed from V and 3 bases from J, the gap between germline ends came to 10 bases. In germline, CDR1 is LGHNA, CDR2 YSLEER. This CDR3 has 15 amino acids. The CDR3 bases are TGCGCCAGCAGCCAAGGTGAGGGTTCCAATCAGCCCCAGCATTTT. Amino acid sequence: CASSQGEGSNQPQHF.

This clonotype has at least ten counts. The J gene is TRBJ2-7, the V gene TRBV7-9; D is unresolved. CDR1 is SEHNR, CDR2 FQNEAQ, per germline (reference sequence). CDR3 size: 14 residues. Between the trimmed V and J ends, which lost 2 bases and 0 bases, there was a span of 8 bases. This CDR3 reads CASSLSGNSYEQYF. The CDR3 DNA reads as TGTGCCAGCAGCTTATCCGGCAACTCCTACGAGCAGTACTTC.

In this sample, this clonotype turned up a few times. The chain uses TRBV20-1 and TRBJ2-4; weak D call: TRBD2 (6 bases). The length of the CDR3 is 14 residues. Trimming pared 3 bases from V and 1 base from J, leaving 10 bases between. In germline, CDR1 is DFQATT, CDR2 SNEGSKA (reference sequence). This chain's CDR3 is CSASYGGAKNIQYF. DNA of the CDR3: TGCAGTGCTAGTTACGGGGGTGCCAAAAACATTCAGTACTTC.

J is TRBJ1-5 and V is TRBV7-9, with 8 bases that match TRBD1. The germline CDR1 and CDR2 sequences are SEHNR and FQNEAQ (reference sequence). CDR3 length: 15 residues. The V segment lost 3 bases and the J segment 9 bases; nucleotides outside the gene matches: 10. In DNA form, the CDR3 reads TGTGCCAGCAGCTTGGCAGGGGGCGATCCCCCGCCCCAGCATTTT. This codes for CASSLAGGDPPPQHF.

In this sample, this clonotype turned up once. The CDR3 ends on some other residue instead of the conserved phenylalanine or tryptophan, so this is likely a read error. The chain recombines TRBV7-3 with TRBJ2-5; either TRBD1 or TRBD2 may fit D (5 bases each). The germline CDR1 and CDR2 sequences are SGHTA and FQGTGA. V was shortened by 3 bases and J by 7 bases, with 18 bases between the two germline ends. The CDR3 has 15 residues. CDR3 DNA: TGTGCCAGCAGCTTTACCCCGGGACCAGAGGTGACCCAGTACGTC. Protein sequence: CASSFTPGPEVTQYV.

With respect to this clonotype: No conserved phenylalanine or tryptophan is present at the end of the CDR3, so a read error is the likely explanation. The rearrangement joins TRBV27 to TRBJ1-5, with D hard to call. Trimming took off 1 base at V and 3 bases at J, with 10 bases between the two ends. Germline V gene data show CDR1 as MNHEY and CDR2 as SMNVEV (reference sequence). CDR3 length equals 15 residues. This CDR3 is CASSLYGQNNQPQHC. CDR3 sequence (DNA): TGTGCCAGCAGTTTATATGGGCAGAACAATCAGCCCCAGCATTGT.

The chain uses TRBV20-1 and TRBJ1-5; D remains ambiguous. CDR3 length: 12 residues. The germline V gene has CDR1 DFQATT and CDR2 SNEGSKA (reference sequence). The V end was cut by 6 bases, the J end by 7 bases, with 13 bases between. The CDR3 here is CSATGSVQPQHF. CDR3 nucleotide sequence: TGCAGTGCCACCGGGTCGGTCCAGCCCCAGCATTTT.

This clonotype was observed a few times. The gene calls are TRBV29-1 and TRBJ1-2; no firm D call. Trimming removed 7 bases from V and 7 bases from J, with 25 bases in between. This CDR3 comprises 15 residues. Germline CDR1 SQVTM, CDR2 ANQGSEA. CDR3 sequence: CSAIVAGRVQSGYTF. The CDR3 DNA is TGCAGCGCGATAGTAGCCGGTCGGGTTCAGAGTGGCTACACCTTC.

A word on this clonotype: The conserved closing phenylalanine or tryptophan is absent in this CDR3, likely reflecting a read error. The chain carries TRBV12-3 or TRBV12-4 and TRBJ2-7; 13 bases are a match to TRBD2. This CDR3 spans 14 amino acids. The V gene end was trimmed by 5 bases and the J gene end by 4 bases; junction bases not matched to a gene: 2. This CDR3 reads CASSPGLAGYEQYC. CDR3 in DNA: TGTGCCAGCAGTCCGGGACTAGCGGGGTACGAGCAGTACTGC.

This clonotype was recorded a few times. The chain links TRBV4-3 to TRBJ2-3; D possibly corresponds to TRBD1 (7 bases). CDR1 is LGHNA, CDR2 YSLEER, per germline. The CDR3 sequence is 14 residues long. V lost 0 bases to trimming and J lost 8 bases, with 12 bases between them. The CDR3 DNA follows: TGCGCCAGCAGCCAAGAGGAGGGGGCAGGTACGCAGTATTTT. Residues: CASSQEEGAGTQYF.

V is TRBV6-5 and J is TRBJ2-3; D uncertain. Germline-derived CDR1 and CDR2 are MNHEY and SVGAGI. The CDR3 has 15 residues. V was cut by 2 bases and J by 2 bases, with 11 bases left in between. This CDR3 reads CASSYKRSFTDTQYF. CDR3 DNA sequence: TGTGCCAGCAGTTACAAACGTTCGTTCACAGATACGCAGTATTTT.

This chain links TRBV15 with TRBJ2-7; no firm D call. From germline, CDR1 is LNHNV and CDR2 YYDKDF (reference sequence). The CDR3 consists of 15 residues. V was cut by 0 bases and J by 1 base, with 10 bases left in between. The CDR3 DNA reads TGTGCCACCAGCAGAGATGCGGCGGTGTCCTACGAGCAGTACTTC. Translating it yields CATSRDAAVSYEQYF.

This clonotype was seen more than once but under ten times. CDR3: CASSQEHFWTAEAFF. The CDR3 nucleotides are TGCGCCAGCAGCCAAGAACACTTCTGGACAGCTGAAGCTTTCTTT. V is TRBV4-3 and J is TRBJ1-1; TRBD1 is a possible D gene (6 bases). Germline V gene data show CDR1 as LGHNA and CDR2 as YSLEER. The CDR3 sequence is 15 residues long. Trimming took off 0 bases at V and 6 bases at J, with 14 bases between the two ends.

The V call is TRBV24-1, the J call TRBJ2-1; D is unclear. V was cut by 2 bases and J by 4 bases, with 5 bases left in between. Germline V gives CDR1 KGHDR, CDR2 SFDVKD. This CDR3 is 13 amino acids long. The CDR3 loop is CATSDYEYNEQFF. CDR3 coding DNA: TGTGCCACCAGTGATTACGAATACAATGAGCAGTTCTTC.